These 3 T cell receptor beta chains share one sample of origin, sequenced in a study of T cells in Graves' hyperthyroidism and ophthalmopathy. It was RNA transcripts that yielded the amplified TCR beta CDR3 regions. HTBI primers drove first-round RT-PCR of the TCR CDR3. TCRdb fed the multiplex PCR reads into MiXCR, producing one record per CDR3 protein. The repertoire consists of over 650,000 distinct CDR3 sequences, with about a sixth occurring once and the leading ten covering around 8%. The sample taken for sequencing was blood. Every receptor here comes from a young man with Graves' hyperthyroidism.

This sequence joins TRBV24-1 and TRBJ2-7, with a tentative D call TRBD1 (6 bases). V dropped 4 bases and J dropped 5 bases, with 14 bases sitting between them. The germline gives CDR1 KGHDR, CDR2 SFDVKD. This CDR3 is 14 amino acids long. The CDR3, as DNA: TGTGCCACCAGTGACCCCCGACGGACAGACGAGCAGTACTTC. Translating gives CATSDPRRTDEQYF.

Many counts were recorded for this clonotype. The chain joins TRBV2 to TRBJ2-3, with TRBD2 identical over 9 bases. The V segment lost 6 bases and the J segment 6 bases; nucleotides outside the gene matches: 4. CDR3 size: 13 residues. CDR1 and CDR2 from the germline V gene are SNHLY and FYNNEI. The CDR3 region has the DNA TGTGCCAGCAGGCGGGAGGGGGGGGATACGCAGTATTTT. This encodes CASRREGGDTQYF.

This clonotype was recorded many times. V is TRBV2 and J is TRBJ2-1, with D maybe TRBD2 (6 bases). The germline CDR1 and CDR2 sequences are SNHLY and FYNNEI. With 5 bases removed from V and 9 bases from J, the gap between germline ends came to 14 bases. This CDR3 is built from 13 residues. The CDR3 DNA is TGTGCCAGCAGTCAGGACTATGAGACTGAGCAGTTCTTC. Amino acids: CASSQDYETEQFF.